This TCR beta chain was identified in a study of CD8 T cells in ankylosing spondylitis. General study findings and limits: Characteristic of ankylosing spondylitis blood, it appeared, was a TCR beta motif comprising about eight highly homologous variants. The clones that were linked to disease were reported to be significantly enriched in matched synovial fluid samples from ankylosing spondylitis patients. Earlier work had already found some motif variants in reactive arthritis synovial fluid and blood. CD8+ cells made up the disease-linked clones, which were relatively rare in peripheral blood.

TCRdb fed the 5' RACE reads into MiXCR, producing one record per CDR3 protein. Here the sample spans about 540,000 distinct CDR3 sequences, over 9.5% being singletons. Germline lookup yields CDR1 GTSNPN and CDR2 SVGIG (reference sequence). Trimming cost V 0 bases and J 4 bases; bases outside gene matches: 12. This CDR3 is 18 amino acids long. The sample holds one count of this clonotype. Its antigen remains unknown. The TCR comes from a male donor with ankylosing spondylitis. The chain couples TRBV30 to TRBJ2-2; TRBD2 matches at 9 bases. Sample: blood, either unsorted or a sorted T cell fraction (not recorded which). The CDR3 region has the DNA TGTGCCTGGAGTGTACTGCTGGCGGGAGGGCCGGGCACCGGGGAGCTGTTTTTT. Protein sequence: CAWSVLLAGGPGTGELFF.